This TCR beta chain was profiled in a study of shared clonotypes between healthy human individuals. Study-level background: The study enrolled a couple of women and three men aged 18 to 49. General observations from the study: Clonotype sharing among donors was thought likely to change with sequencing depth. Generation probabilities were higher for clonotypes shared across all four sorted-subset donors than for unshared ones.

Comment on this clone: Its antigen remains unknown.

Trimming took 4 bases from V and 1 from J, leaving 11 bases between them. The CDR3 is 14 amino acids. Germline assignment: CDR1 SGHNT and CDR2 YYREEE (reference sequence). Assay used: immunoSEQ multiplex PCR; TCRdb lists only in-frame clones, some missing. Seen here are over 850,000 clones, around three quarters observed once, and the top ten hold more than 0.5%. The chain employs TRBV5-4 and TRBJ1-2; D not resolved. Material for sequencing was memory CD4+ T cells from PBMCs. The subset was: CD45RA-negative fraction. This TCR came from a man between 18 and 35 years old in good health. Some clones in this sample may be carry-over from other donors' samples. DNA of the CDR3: TGTGCCAGCAGCCAAACCGACATTAACTATGGCTACACCTTC. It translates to CASSQTDINYGYTF.